These 9 T cell receptor beta chains share one sample of origin, sequenced in a study of cytomegalovirus exposure and HLA in healthy donors. Sequenced by immunoSEQ multiplex PCR; TCRdb stores in-frame clones only, minus some. The sample shows about 64,000 clones, around 89% of them seen only once. The sequencing sample was made of PBMCs. The receptors here all came from a woman aged 18-29 years in good health and CMV-seronegative.

The rearrangement links TRBV19 to TRBJ1-5; unclear D gene. Trimming left V 1 base short and J 2 bases short, with 18 bases between. The CDR3 loop spans 18 amino acids. Germline assignment: CDR1 LNHDA and CDR2 SQIVND (reference sequence). The CDR3 sequence is CASSIGKRTFNGNQPQHF. The CDR3 DNA follows: TGTGCCAGTAGTATAGGGAAGCGGACTTTCAATGGCAATCAGCCCCAGCATTTT.

The gene calls are TRBV2 and TRBJ1-2; 10 positions match TRBD1. Trimming removed 2 bases from V and 5 bases from J; junction bases left unmatched: 20. The CDR3 covers 20 residues. From germline, CDR1 is SNHLY and CDR2 FYNNEI. The CDR3 bases are TGTGCCAGCAGTGAATACGGGGGGACCGGGACAGGGGCCGGTATATATGGCTACACCTTC. Its translation is CASSEYGGTGTGAGIYGYTF.

The chain couples TRBV9 to TRBJ1-5, with D unresolved. The V gene lost 4 bases and the J gene lost 2 bases, with 16 bases spanning the gap. The CDR3 sequence is 16 residues long. Germline V lookup: CDR1 SGDLS, CDR2 YYNGEE. The CDR3: CASSPDRGMGNQPQHF. DNA of the CDR3: TGTGCCAGCAGCCCCGACCGGGGAATGGGCAATCAGCCCCAGCATTTT. The complete variable domain, with remaining parts taken from reference TRBV9 and TRBJ1-5, reads DSGVTQTPKHLITATGQRVTLRCSPRSGDLSVYWYQQSLDQGLQFLIQYYNGEERAKGNILERFSAQQFPDLHSELNLSSLELGDSALYFCASSPDRGMGNQPQHFGDGTRLSIL.

The chain links TRBV5-1 to TRBJ2-5; TRBD1 aligns across 7 bases. The germline V gene encodes CDR1 SGHRS and CDR2 YFSETQ. CDR3 size: 14 residues. V lost 4 bases to trimming and J lost 3 bases; unmatched junction nucleotides: 6. CDR3 in DNA: TGCGCCAGCAGCAGAACCGGGACAGAAGAGACCCAGTACTTC. It translates to CASSRTGTEETQYF.

This rearrangement joins TRBV10-3 to TRBJ1-2, with 10 bases identical to TRBD1. V was pared by 8 bases and J by 0 bases, with 12 bases of the junction left unmatched. This CDR3 contains 17 residues. The germline CDR1 and CDR2 sequences are ENHRY and SYGVKD. The CDR3 sequence: CAIFASGTGETNYGYTF. In nucleotides, the CDR3 is TGTGCCATCTTCGCCTCCGGGACAGGGGAGACTAACTATGGCTACACCTTC.

V is TRBV5-1 and J is TRBJ1-3, with 8 bases that match TRBD1. CDR1 is SGHRS and CDR2 is YFSETQ in the germline V gene. V lost 1 base to trimming and J lost 2 bases; unmatched junction nucleotides: 2. This CDR3 has 15 amino acids. CDR3 amino acids: CASSLQGAAGNTIYF. CDR3 bases: TGCGCCAGCAGCTTGCAGGGGGCGGCTGGAAACACCATATATTTT.

The V and J genes are TRBV5-1 and TRBJ1-3; tentative D call: TRBD1 (6 bases). Between the trimmed V and J ends, which lost 4 bases and 0 bases, there was a span of 11 bases. This CDR3 is built from 15 residues. CDR1 and CDR2 from the germline V gene are SGHRS and YFSETQ. The CDR3 coding sequence is TGCGCCAGCAGCCGATCAGGGGACTCTGGAAACACCATATATTTT. It encodes CASSRSGDSGNTIYF.

The rearrangement links TRBV28 to TRBJ2-2, with 9 bases aligning to TRBD2. The CDR3 covers 14 residues. Germline CDR1 MDHEN, CDR2 SYDVKM. V shed 4 bases, J shed 6 bases, and the junction held 3 bases outside the gene matches. The CDR3, as DNA: TGTGCCAGCAGTTCCAGCGGGAGGCCCGGGGAGCTGTTTTTT. As protein: CASSSSGRPGELFF. Complete variable domain (other parts from reference TRBV28 and TRBJ2-2): DVKVTQSSRYLVKRTGEKVFLECVQDMDHENMFWYRQDPGLGLRLIYFSYDVKMKEKGDIPEGYSVSREKKERFSLILESASTNQTSMYLCASSSSGRPGELFFGEGSRLTVL.

This sequence joins TRBV15 and TRBJ2-6; 7 positions match TRBD2. Germline trimming cut 1 base from V and 2 bases from J; bases unmatched to any gene: 2. Germline CDR1 and CDR2: LNHNV and YYDKDF (reference sequence). This CDR3 spans 16 amino acids. The CDR3 loop reads CATSRGGGPGANVLTF. DNA of the CDR3: TGTGCCACCAGCAGAGGGGGGGGACCTGGGGCCAACGTCCTGACTTTC.